These 7 T cell receptor beta chains share one sample of origin, sequenced in a study of T cells expressing NK-cell markers. Following a re-call of the 5' RACE reads, TCRdb has one entry per CDR3 protein and lacks DNA. Its table lists 350,000 to 400,000 distinct CDR3 sequences. What was sequenced was blood T cells: a sorted CD56 or NKG2C T cell subset, CD4+ or CD8+ T cells, or bulk PBMC T cells (not recorded which). The source of these receptors is a woman between 50 and 59 years old in good health.

The chain couples TRBV6-1 to TRBJ2-3; with no DNA, the TCRdb D assignment of TRBD1 cannot be verified. Germline V CDR1 and CDR2: MNHNS, SASEGT. CDR3 length: 13 amino acids. The CDR3 sequence is CASSGHGRDTQYF.

V and J are TRBV10-1 and TRBJ2-1. The V gene's germline CDR1 is WNHNN and CDR2 SYGVQD (reference sequence). The CDR3 covers 16 residues. CDR3 sequence: CASSGIDRGSYNEQFF.

The chain joins TRBV2 to TRBJ2-5; TCRdb selects TRBD1, and the lack of DNA leaves this call unchecked. The CDR3 length is 12 residues. CDR1 and CDR2 (germline): SNHLY, FYNNEI. CDR3: CASKGTGKTQYF.

The chain carries TRBV3-1 and TRBJ2-7. In germline, CDR1 is LGHDT, CDR2 YNNKEL (reference sequence). The CDR3 loop spans 13 amino acids. The CDR3 protein is CASSPFRNYEQYF.

V usage is TRBV27 and J usage is TRBJ2-3. This CDR3 has 13 residues. Germline values: CDR1 MNHEY, CDR2 SMNVEV (reference sequence). This CDR3 is CASSHTLTDTQYF.

The chain combines TRBV29-1 with TRBJ2-1; TCRdb's D call, TRBD2, is unchecked because there is no DNA. The CDR3 sequence is 16 residues long. In germline, CDR1 is SQVTM, CDR2 ANQGSEA. CDR3 region: CSVGGGGRLPYNEQFF.

The J gene is TRBJ1-1, the V gene TRBV4-1. The CDR3 covers 15 residues. Germline V CDR1 and CDR2: MGHRA, YSYEKL. The CDR3 protein is CASREDGGLSTEAFF.